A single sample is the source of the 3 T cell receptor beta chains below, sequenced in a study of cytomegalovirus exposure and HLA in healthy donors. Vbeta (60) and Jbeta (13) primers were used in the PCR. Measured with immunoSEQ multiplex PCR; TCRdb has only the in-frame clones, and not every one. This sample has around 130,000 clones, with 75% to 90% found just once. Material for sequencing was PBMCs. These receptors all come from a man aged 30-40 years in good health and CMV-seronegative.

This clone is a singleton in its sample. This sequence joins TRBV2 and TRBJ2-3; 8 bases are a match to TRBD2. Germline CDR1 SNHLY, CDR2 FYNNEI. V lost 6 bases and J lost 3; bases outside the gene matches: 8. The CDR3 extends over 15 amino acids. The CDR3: CASRRDGGETDTQYF. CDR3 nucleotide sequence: TGTGCCAGCAGACGCGACGGGGGGGAGACAGATACGCAGTATTTT.

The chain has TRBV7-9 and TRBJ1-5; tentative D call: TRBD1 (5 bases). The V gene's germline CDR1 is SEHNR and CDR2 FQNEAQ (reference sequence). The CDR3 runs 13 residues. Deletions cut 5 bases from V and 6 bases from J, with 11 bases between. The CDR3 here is CASSQGGTQPQHF. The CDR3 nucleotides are TGTGCCAGCAGCCAAGGAGGGACTCAGCCCCAGCATTTT.

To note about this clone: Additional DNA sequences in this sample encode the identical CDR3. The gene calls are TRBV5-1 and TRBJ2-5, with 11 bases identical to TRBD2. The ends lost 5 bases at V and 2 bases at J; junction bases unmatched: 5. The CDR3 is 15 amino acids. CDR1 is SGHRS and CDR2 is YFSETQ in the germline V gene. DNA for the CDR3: TGCGCCAGCAGTAGAGGGACTAGCGGACAAGAGACCCAGTACTTC. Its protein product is CASSRGTSGQETQYF.